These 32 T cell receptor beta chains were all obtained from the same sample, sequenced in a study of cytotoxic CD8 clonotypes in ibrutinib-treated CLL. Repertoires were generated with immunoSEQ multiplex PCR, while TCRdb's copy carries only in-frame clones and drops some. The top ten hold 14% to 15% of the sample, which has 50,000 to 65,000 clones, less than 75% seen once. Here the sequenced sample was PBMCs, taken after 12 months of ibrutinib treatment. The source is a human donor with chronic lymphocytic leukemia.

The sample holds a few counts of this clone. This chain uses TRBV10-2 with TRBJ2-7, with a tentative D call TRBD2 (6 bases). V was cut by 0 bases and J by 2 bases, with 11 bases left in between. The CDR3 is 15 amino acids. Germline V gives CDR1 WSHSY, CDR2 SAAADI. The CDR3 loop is CASSESRLATYEQYF. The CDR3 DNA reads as TGCGCCAGCAGTGAGTCGCGGCTAGCGACCTACGAGCAGTACTTC.

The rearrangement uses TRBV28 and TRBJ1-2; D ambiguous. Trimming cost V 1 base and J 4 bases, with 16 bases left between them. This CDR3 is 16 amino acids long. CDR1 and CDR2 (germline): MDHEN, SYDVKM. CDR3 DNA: TGTGCCAGCAGTTTATTGGGCAGGTCGGGGAGCTATGGCTACACCTTC. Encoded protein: CASSLLGRSGSYGYTF.

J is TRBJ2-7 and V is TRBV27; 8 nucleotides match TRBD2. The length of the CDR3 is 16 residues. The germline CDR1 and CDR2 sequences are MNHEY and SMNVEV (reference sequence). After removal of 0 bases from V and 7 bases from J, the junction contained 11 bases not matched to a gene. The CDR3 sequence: CASSLSVPHRGGEQYF. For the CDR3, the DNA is TGTGCCAGCAGTTTATCGGTTCCTCACCGGGGGGGTGAGCAGTACTTC.

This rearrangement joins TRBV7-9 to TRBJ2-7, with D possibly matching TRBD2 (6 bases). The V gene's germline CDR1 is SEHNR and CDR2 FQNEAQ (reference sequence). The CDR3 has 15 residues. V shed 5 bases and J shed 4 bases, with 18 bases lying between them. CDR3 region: CASSKADGRWYEQYF. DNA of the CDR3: TGTGCCAGCAGCAAAGCCGACGGGAGATGGTACGAGCAGTACTTC.

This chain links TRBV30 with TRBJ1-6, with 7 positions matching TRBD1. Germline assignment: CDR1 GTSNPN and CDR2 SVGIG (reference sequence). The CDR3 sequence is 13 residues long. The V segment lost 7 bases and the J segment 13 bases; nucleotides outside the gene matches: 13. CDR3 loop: CAFLGTENGPLHF. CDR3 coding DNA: TGTGCCTTTCTCGGGACAGAGAATGGGCCCCTCCACTTT.

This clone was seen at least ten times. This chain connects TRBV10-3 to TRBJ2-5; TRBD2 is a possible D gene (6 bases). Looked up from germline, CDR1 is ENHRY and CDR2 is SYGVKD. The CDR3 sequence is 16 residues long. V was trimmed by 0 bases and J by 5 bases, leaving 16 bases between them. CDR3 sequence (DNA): TGTGCCATCAGTGAGTCGACGGCCTCACGGGAGGAGACCCAGTACTTC. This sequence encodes CAISESTASREETQYF.

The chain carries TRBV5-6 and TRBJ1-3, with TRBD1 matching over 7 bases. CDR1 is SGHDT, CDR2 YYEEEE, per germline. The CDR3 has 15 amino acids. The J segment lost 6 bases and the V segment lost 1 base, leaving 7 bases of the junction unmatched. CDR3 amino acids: CASSLLSRGENTIYF. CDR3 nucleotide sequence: TGTGCCAGCAGCTTGTTAAGCAGGGGGGAAAACACCATATATTTT. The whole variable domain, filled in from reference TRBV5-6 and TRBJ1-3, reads DAGVTQSPTHLIKTRGQQVTLRCSPKSGHDTVSWYQQALGQGPQFIFQYYEEEERQRGNFPDRFSGHQFPNYSSELNVNALLLGDSALYLCASSLLSRGENTIYFGEGSWLTVV.

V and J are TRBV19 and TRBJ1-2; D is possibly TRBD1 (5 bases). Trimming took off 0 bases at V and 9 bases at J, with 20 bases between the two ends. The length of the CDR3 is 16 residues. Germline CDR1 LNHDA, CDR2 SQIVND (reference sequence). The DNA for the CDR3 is TGTGCCAGTAGTATAGATCGGGGGGTGACCCTCGAAAGCTACACCTTC. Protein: CASSIDRGVTLESYTF.

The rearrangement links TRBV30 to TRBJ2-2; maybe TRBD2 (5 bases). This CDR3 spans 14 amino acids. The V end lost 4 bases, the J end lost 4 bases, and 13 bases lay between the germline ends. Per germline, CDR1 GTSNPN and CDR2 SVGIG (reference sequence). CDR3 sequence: CAWNRELGTGELFF. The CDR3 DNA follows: TGTGCCTGGAATAGGGAGTTGGGCACCGGGGAGCTGTTTTTT.

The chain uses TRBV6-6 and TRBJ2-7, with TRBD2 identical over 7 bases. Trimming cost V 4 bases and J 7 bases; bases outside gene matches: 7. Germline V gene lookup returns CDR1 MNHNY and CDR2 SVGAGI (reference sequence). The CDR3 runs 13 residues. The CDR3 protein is CASSSGGLGEQYV. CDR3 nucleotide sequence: TGTGCCAGCAGTTCGGGGGGATTAGGGGAGCAGTACGTC.

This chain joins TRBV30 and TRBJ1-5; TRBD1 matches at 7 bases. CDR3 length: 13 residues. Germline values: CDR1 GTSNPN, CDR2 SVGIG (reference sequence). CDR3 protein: CACDRDGDQPQHF. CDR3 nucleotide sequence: TGTGCTTGTGACAGGGATGGTGATCAGCCCCAGCATTTT.

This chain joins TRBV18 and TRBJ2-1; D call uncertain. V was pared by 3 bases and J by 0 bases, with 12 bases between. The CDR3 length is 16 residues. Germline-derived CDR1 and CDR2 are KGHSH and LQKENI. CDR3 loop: CASSPDTMSSYNEQFF. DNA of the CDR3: TGTGCCAGCTCACCCGACACTATGAGCTCCTACAATGAGCAGTTCTTC.

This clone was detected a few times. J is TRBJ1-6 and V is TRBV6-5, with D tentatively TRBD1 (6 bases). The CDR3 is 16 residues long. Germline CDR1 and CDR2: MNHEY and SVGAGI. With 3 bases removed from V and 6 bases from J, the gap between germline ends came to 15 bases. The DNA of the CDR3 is TGTGCCAGCAGTTATTCGATTTGGACAGTTAATTCACCCCTCCACTTT. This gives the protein CASSYSIWTVNSPLHF.

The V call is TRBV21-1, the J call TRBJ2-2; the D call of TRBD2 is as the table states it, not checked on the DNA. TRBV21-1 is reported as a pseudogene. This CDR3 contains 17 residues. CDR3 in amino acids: CASPWLFNSSNTGELFF. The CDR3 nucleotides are TGTGCCAGCCCATGGTTGTTCAACTCCTCGAACACCGGGGAGCTGTTTTTT.

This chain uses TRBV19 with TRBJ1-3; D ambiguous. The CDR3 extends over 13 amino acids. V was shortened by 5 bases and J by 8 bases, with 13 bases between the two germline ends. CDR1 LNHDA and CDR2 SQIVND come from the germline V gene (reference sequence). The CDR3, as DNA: TGTGCCAGTAGTTATTTGGTCGGCGACACCATATATTTT. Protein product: CASSYLVGDTIYF. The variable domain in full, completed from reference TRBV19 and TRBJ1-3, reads DGGITQSPKYLFRKEGQNVTLSCEQNLNHDAMYWYRQDPGQGLRLIYYSQIVNDFQKGDIAEGYSVSREKKESFPLTVTSAQKNPTAFYLCASSYLVGDTIYFGEGSWLTVV.

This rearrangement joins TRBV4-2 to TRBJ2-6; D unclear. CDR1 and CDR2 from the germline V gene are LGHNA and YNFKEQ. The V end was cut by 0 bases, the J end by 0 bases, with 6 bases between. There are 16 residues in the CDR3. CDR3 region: CASSQDSNSGANVLTF. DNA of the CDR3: TGTGCCAGCAGCCAAGATAGCAACTCTGGGGCCAACGTCCTGACTTTC.

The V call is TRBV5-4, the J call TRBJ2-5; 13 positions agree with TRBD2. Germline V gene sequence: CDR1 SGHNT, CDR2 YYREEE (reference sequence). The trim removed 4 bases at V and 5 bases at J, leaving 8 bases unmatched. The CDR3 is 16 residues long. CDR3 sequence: CASSPRTSGGFETQYF. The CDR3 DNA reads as TGTGCCAGCAGCCCCCGGACTAGCGGGGGTTTTGAGACCCAGTACTTC.

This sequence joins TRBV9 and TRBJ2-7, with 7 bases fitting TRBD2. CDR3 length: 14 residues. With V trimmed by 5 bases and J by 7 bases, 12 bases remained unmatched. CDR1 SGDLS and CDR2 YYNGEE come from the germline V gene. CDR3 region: CASSALAGAREQYF. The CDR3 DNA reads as TGTGCCAGCAGTGCACTCGCGGGAGCTAGGGAGCAGTACTTC.

The CDR3 coding sequence is TGCGCCAGCAGCCTACCGGGTTCAACTAATGAAAAACTGTTTTTT. Translated: CASSLPGSTNEKLFF. The chain carries TRBV5-1 and TRBJ1-4; D is unclear. V lost 4 bases and J 0 bases, leaving 10 bases between the germline ends. Germline lookup yields CDR1 SGHRS and CDR2 YFSETQ. The CDR3 length is 15 residues.

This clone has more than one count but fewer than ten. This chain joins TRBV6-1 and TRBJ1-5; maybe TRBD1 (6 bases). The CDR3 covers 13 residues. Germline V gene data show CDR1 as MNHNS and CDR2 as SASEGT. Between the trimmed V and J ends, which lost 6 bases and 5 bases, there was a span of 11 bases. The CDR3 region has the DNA TGTGCCAGCAGCCGACAGGTCGATCAGCCCCAGCATTTT. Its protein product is CASSRQVDQPQHF.

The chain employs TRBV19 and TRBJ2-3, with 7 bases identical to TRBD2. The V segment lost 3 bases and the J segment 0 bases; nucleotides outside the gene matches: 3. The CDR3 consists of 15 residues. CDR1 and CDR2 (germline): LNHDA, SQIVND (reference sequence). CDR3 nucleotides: TGTGCCAGTAGTATGTATAGCGGGAGCACAGATACGCAGTATTTT. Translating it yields CASSMYSGSTDTQYF.

CDR3 loop: CASSLQRERYNEQFF. CDR3 bases: TGTGCCAGCAGCTTGCAGCGGGAGAGGTACAATGAGCAGTTCTTC. The V and J genes are TRBV5-8 and TRBJ2-1; 8 bases are shared with TRBD2. In germline, CDR1 is SGHTS, CDR2 YDEGEE. This CDR3 is built from 15 residues. J gave up 4 bases and V 1 base, and 4 bases lay outside the gene matches.

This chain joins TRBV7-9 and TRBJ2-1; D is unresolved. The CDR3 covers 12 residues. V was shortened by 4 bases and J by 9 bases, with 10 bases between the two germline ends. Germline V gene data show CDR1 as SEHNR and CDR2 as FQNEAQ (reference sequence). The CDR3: CASSSVCAEQFF. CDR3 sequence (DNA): TGTGCCAGCAGCTCCGTATGTGCTGAGCAGTTCTTC.

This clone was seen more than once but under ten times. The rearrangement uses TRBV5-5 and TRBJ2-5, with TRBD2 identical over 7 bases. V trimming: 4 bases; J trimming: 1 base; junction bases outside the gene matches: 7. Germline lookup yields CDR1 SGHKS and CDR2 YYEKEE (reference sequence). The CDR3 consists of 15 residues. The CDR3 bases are TGTGCCAGCAGCCCCGGTGGCGGGGGCCAAGAGACCCAGTACTTC. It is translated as CASSPGGGGQETQYF.

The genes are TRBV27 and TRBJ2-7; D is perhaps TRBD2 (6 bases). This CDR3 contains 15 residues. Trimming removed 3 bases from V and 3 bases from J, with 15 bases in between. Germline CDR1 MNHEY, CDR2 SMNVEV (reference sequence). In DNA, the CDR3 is TGTGCCAGCAGTTTTAAAGGAGGCGGGGTCTACGAGCAGTACTTC. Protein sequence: CASSFKGGGVYEQYF.

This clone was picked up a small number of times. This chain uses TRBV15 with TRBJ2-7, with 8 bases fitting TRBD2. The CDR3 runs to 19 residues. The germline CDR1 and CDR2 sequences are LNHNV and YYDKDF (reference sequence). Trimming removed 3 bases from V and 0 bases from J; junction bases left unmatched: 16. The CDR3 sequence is CATSSPTRVAGRSSYEQYF. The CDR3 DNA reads TGTGCCACCAGCAGTCCCACCAGGGTAGCGGGAAGGAGCTCCTACGAGCAGTACTTC.

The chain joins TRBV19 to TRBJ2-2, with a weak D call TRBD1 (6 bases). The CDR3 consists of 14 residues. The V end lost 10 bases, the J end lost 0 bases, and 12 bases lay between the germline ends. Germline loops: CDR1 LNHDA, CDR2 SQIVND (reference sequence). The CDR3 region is CATANRANTGELFF. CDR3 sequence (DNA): TGTGCCACCGCAAACAGGGCGAACACCGGGGAGCTGTTTTTT.

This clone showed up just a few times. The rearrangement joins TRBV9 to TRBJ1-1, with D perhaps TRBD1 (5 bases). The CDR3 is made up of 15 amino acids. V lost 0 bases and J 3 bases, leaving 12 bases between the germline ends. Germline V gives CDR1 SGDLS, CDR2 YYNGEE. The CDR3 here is CASSVAGGRDTEAFF. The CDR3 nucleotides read TGTGCCAGCAGCGTAGCGGGGGGAAGGGACACTGAAGCTTTCTTT.

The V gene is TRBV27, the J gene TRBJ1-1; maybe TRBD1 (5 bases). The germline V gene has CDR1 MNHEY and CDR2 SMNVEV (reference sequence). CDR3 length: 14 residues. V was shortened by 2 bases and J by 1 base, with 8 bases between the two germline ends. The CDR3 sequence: CASSLKGKNTEAFF. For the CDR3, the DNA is TGTGCCAGCAGTTTAAAGGGGAAGAACACTGAAGCTTTCTTT.

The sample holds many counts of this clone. The CDR3 DNA reads TGTGCCAGCAGCCCCGATTACGACAGTTTCTATGGCTACACCTTC. Translation gives CASSPDYDSFYGYTF. The J gene is TRBJ1-2, the V gene TRBV6-5; D may be TRBD1 (5 bases). The CDR3 is made up of 15 amino acids. Germline V lookup: CDR1 MNHEY, CDR2 SVGAGI. Trimming pared 6 bases from V and 4 bases from J, leaving 18 bases between.

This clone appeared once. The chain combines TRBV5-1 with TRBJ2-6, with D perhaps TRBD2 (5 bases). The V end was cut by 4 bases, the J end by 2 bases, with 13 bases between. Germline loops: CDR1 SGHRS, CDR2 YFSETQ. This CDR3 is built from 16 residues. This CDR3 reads CASSGNGVPGANVLTF. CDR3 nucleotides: TGCGCCAGCAGCGGGAACGGGGTACCTGGGGCCAACGTCCTGACTTTC. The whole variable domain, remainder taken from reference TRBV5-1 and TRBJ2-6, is KAGVTQTPRYLIKTRGQQVTLSCSPISGHRSVSWYQQTPGQGLQFLFEYFSETQRNKGNFPGRFSGRQFSNSRSEMNVSTLELGDSALYLCASSGNGVPGANVLTFGAGSRLTVL.

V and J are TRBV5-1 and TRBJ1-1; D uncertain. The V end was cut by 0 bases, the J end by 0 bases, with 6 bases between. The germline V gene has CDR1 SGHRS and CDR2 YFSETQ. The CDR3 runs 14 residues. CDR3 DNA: TGCGCCAGCAGCTTGGTGGAAATGAACACTGAAGCTTTCTTT. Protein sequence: CASSLVEMNTEAFF.